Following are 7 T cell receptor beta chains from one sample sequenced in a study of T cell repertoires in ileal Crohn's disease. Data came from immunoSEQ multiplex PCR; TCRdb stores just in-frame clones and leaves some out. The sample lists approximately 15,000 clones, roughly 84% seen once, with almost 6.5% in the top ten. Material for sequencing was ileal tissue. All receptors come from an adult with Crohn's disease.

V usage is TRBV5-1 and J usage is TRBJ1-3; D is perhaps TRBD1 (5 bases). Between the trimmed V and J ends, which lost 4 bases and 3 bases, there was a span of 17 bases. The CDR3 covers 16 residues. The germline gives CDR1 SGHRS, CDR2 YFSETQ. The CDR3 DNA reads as TGCGCCAGCAGCCGCGACGGCCGGGGGAATGGAAACACCATATATTTT. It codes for CASSRDGRGNGNTIYF.

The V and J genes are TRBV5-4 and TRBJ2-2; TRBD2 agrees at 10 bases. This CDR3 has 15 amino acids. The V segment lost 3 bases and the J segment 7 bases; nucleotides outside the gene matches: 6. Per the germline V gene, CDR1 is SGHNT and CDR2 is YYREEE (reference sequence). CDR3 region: CASSSAGGPDGELFF. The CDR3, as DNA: TGTGCCAGCAGCTCAGCGGGAGGGCCTGACGGGGAGCTGTTTTTT.

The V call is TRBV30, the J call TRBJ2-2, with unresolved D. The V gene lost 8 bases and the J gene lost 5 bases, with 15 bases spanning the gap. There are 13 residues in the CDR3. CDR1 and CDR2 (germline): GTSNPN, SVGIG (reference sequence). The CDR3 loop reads CAQNPFGTGELFF. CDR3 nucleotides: TGTGCCCAGAACCCGTTTGGTACCGGGGAGCTGTTTTTT.

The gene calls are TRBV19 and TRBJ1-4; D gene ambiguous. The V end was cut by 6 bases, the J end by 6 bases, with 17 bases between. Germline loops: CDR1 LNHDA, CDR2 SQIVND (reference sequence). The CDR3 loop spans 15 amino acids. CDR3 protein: CASSPRRPEDEKLFF. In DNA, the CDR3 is TGTGCCAGTAGCCCCCGTAGGCCTGAGGATGAAAAACTGTTTTTT.

The CDR3 DNA reads as TGCGCCAGCAGCCCGACGGGGGAAGGGCTGGGCACAGATACGCAGTATTTT. Translating gives CASSPTGEGLGTDTQYF. The V gene is TRBV4-1, the J gene TRBJ2-3, with a tentative D call TRBD2 (6 bases). This CDR3 region has 17 residues. In germline, CDR1 is MGHRA, CDR2 YSYEKL. Trimming took 4 bases from V and 1 from J, leaving 18 bases between them.

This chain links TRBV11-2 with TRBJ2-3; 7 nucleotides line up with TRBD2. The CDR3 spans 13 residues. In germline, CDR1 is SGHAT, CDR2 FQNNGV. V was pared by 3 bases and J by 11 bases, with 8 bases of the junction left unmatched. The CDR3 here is CASSLQPSGKQYF. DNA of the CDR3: TGTGCCAGCAGCTTGCAACCTAGCGGAAAGCAGTATTTT.

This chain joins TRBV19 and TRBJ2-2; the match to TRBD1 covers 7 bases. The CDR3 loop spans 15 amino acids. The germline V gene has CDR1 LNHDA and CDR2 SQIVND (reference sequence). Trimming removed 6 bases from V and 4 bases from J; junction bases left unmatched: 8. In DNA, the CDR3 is TGTGCCAGTAGGACATCTACAGGGGTCACCGGGGAGCTGTTTTTT. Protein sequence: CASRTSTGVTGELFF.